A selection of T cell receptor beta chains follows, all from one sample in a study of beta chain features in type 1 diabetes. Assay: immunoSEQ multiplex PCR; the TCRdb copy retains only in-frame clones and omits some. The sample yields approximately 250,000 clones, 11% to 15% seen once. Material: naive CD4+ T cells from blood. These receptors all come from a woman in her thirties or forties in good health. The CDR3 runs from the conserved cysteine through the conserved F or W. A D gene is named only where the DNA matches it firmly. Clone sizes are given selectively: once, few, many, or a class where the clone is expanded.

V	J	size	D	CDR3	DNA
TRBV10-3	TRBJ2-3	few	TRBD2	CAIRLAGAVDTQYF	TGTGCCATCAGACTAGCGGGGGCAGTAGATACGCAGTATTTT
TRBV4-3	TRBJ2-1	.	TRBD1	CASSQRQGHNEQFF	TGCGCCAGCAGCCAGAGACAGGGGCACAATGAGCAGTTCTTC
TRBV7-2	TRBJ2-1	few	TRBD2	CASSLASGYDNEQFF	TGTGCCAGCAGCTTAGCTAGCGGGTATGACAATGAGCAGTTCTTC
TRBV9	TRBJ1-2	.	.	CASSVGPHGNYGYTF	TGTGCCAGCAGCGTAGGTCCCCATGGCAACTATGGCTACACCTTC
TRBV18	TRBJ1-2	few	TRBD1	CASSRGLGYTF	TGTGCCAGCTCAAGGGGGCTTGGCTACACCTTC
TRBV2	TRBJ2-3	.	TRBD2	CASSRGGPYADTQYF	TGTGCCAGCAGTCGCGGGGGGCCCTATGCGGATACGCAGTATTTT
TRBV19	TRBJ2-4	.	.	CASSQGKITKNIQYF	TGTGCCAGTAGCCAGGGGAAGATTACCAAAAACATTCAGTACTTC
TRBV7-2	TRBJ2-5	few	.	CASSLVRASETQYF	TGTGCCAGCAGCTTAGTGCGGGCTTCCGAGACCCAGTACTTC
TRBV18	TRBJ2-7	few	TRBD2	CASSRDAGGSNPSYEQYF	TGTGCCAGCTCACGAGACGCGGGGGGCTCAAATCCTTCCTACGAGCAGTACTTC
TRBV2	TRBJ2-1	.	.	CASSRGDNEQFF	TGTGCCAGCTCCCGGGGAGACAATGAGCAGTTCTTC
TRBV5-4	TRBJ2-1	.	.	CATRSVKGQEQFF	TGTGCCACGCGAAGCGTAAAAGGACAGGAGCAGTTCTTC
TRBV29-1	TRBJ1-2	few	.	CSARSLNYGYTF	TGCAGCGCGCGCTCTCTGAACTATGGCTACACCTTC
TRBV5-1	TRBJ2-1	.	TRBD2	CASSPGRLAVYNEQFF	TGCGCCAGCAGCCCGGGACGGCTAGCGGTTTACAATGAGCAGTTCTTC
TRBV4-1	TRBJ2-1	.	TRBD2	CASSQVPTSGGNNEQFF	TGCGCCAGCAGCCAAGTGCCCACTAGCGGGGGGAACAATGAGCAGTTCTTC
TRBV7-2	TRBJ2-3	.	.	CASSLPASGFTDTQYF	TGTGCCAGCAGCTTACCCGCGAGCGGGTTCACAGATACGCAGTATTTT
TRBV2	TRBJ2-7	few	.	CGVGLPSSYEQYF	TGTGGGGTGGGACTCCCGAGCTCCTACGAGCAGTACTTC
TRBV27	TRBJ2-2	.	TRBD1	CASSHGQGPTGELFF	TGTGCCAGCAGCCACGGACAGGGGCCCACCGGGGAGCTGTTTTTT
TRBV7-6	TRBJ2-2	.	TRBD2	CASSSREGRVPGELFF	TGTGCCAGCAGCTCCCGGGAGGGGAGGGTTCCCGGGGAGCTGTTTTTT
TRBV4-3	TRBJ1-2	few	.	CASSQTGRQRGYTF	TGCGCCAGCAGCCAAACCGGCCGACAGCGTGGCTACACCTTC
TRBV18	TRBJ2-1	few	.	CASSPPSRDNEQFF	TGTGCCAGCTCACCACCTTCCCGGGACAATGAGCAGTTCTTC
TRBV5-1	TRBJ2-7	.	TRBD2	CASSLGPGGFDEQYF	TGCGCCAGCAGCTTGGGTCCGGGGGGATTTGACGAGCAGTACTTC
TRBV2	TRBJ1-2	.	.	CASTGSGPYGYTF	TGTGCCAGCACGGGGTCCGGGCCCTATGGCTACACCTTC
TRBV5-1	TRBJ2-1	few	TRBD1	CASSLTPDRVAEQFF	TGCGCCAGCAGCTTGACCCCGGACAGGGTTGCTGAGCAGTTCTTC
TRBV25-1	TRBJ1-4	few	.	CASTGGGPNEKLFF	TGTGCCAGCACCGGCGGGGGACCTAATGAAAAACTGTTTTTT
TRBV2	TRBJ2-3	.	TRBD2	CASNGLAESTDTQYF	TGTGCCAGCAATGGACTAGCGGAAAGCACAGATACGCAGTATTTT
TRBV27	TRBJ2-1	.	TRBD1	CASSSWTGAYNEQFF	TGTGCCAGCAGTTCTTGGACAGGAGCATACAATGAGCAGTTCTTC
TRBV29-1	TRBJ1-4	many	.	CSVRQAAGEKLFF	TGCAGCGTTCGACAGGCCGCAGGGGAAAAACTGTTTTTT
TRBV5-4	TRBJ2-7	.	TRBD1	CASRPGGGAHEQYF	TGTGCCAGCAGGCCAGGGGGCGGGGCCCACGAGCAGTACTTC
TRBV7-2	TRBJ2-5	.	.	CASSLAGRGETQYF	TGTGCCAGCAGCTTAGCGGGCAGGGGAGAGACCCAGTACTTC
TRBV7-9	TRBJ2-7	.	TRBD1	CASSYGTGTEQYF	TGTGCCAGCAGCTACGGGACAGGGACCGAGCAGTACTTC
TRBV6-1	TRBJ2-7	few	.	CASSEGSSQGEQYF	TGTGCCAGCAGTGAAGGTAGCAGCCAGGGCGAGCAGTACTTC
TRBV7-6	TRBJ1-2	few	.	CASSFPEGGYTF	TGTGCCAGCAGCTTTCCAGAGGGTGGCTACACCTTC
TRBV4-1	TRBJ2-3	.	.	CASSQRLVSDTQYF	TGCGCCAGCAGCCAACGACTAGTATCTGATACGCAGTATTTT
TRBV7-9	TRBJ2-7	.	.	CASSPTDSYEQYF	TGTGCCAGCAGCCCAACAGACTCCTACGAGCAGTACTTC
TRBV5-4	TRBJ2-5	.	.	CASSLVAGGWETQYF	TGTGCCAGCAGCTTGGTTGCAGGTGGATGGGAGACCCAGTACTTC
TRBV2	TRBJ2-5	.	TRBD2	CASNWRGDQETQYF	TGTGCCAGCAATTGGCGGGGGGACCAAGAGACCCAGTACTTC
TRBV5-4	TRBJ2-3	.	TRBD1	CASSGQGPGTDTQYF	TGTGCCAGCAGCGGACAGGGGCCGGGCACAGATACGCAGTATTTT
TRBV4-2	TRBJ2-5	.	.	CASSQELASQETQYF	TGTGCCAGCAGCCAAGAGCTAGCGTCACAAGAGACCCAGTACTTC
TRBV21-1	TRBJ2-5	.	.	CATPWTSGESLIPQETQYF	TGTGCCACCCCCTGGACTAGCGGGGAGTCCCTGATTCCCCAAGAGACCCAGTACTTC
TRBV5-1	TRBJ2-5	few	TRBD2	CASSLRLAGLQETQYF	TGCGCCAGCAGCTTGAGGCTAGCGGGTCTACAAGAGACCCAGTACTTC
TRBV7-9	TRBJ2-3	few	.	CASSLVGLPSDTQYF	TGTGCCAGCAGCTTAGTTGGACTACCATCAGATACGCAGTATTTT
TRBV6-1	TRBJ2-7	few	TRBD1	CASSGGQGLYEQYF	TGTGCCAGCAGTGGAGGACAGGGCCTCTACGAGCAGTACTTC
TRBV9	TRBJ2-1	.	TRBD1	CASSVATGTGLGQDEQFF	TGTGCCAGCAGCGTAGCTACAGGGACGGGACTGGGACAGGATGAGCAGTTCTTC
TRBV18	TRBJ1-6	.	.	CASSPQEAYNSPLHF	TGTGCCAGCTCACCACAGGAGGCATATAATTCACCCCTCCACTTT
TRBV2	TRBJ2-7	.	TRBD2	CASRLWGTTYSYEQYF	TGTGCCAGTCGACTCTGGGGGACTACGTATTCCTACGAGCAGTACTTC
TRBV18	TRBJ2-3	few	.	CASSLASTDTQYF	TGTGCCAGCTCACTAGCTAGCACAGATACGCAGTATTTT
TRBV9	TRBJ2-3	.	TRBD1	CASSAVTGTAGMDTQYF	TGTGCCAGCAGCGCCGTGACCGGGACAGCAGGCATGGATACGCAGTATTTT
TRBV18	TRBJ1-4	few	.	CASSTTTNEKLFF	TGTGCCAGCTCAACTACAACTAATGAAAAACTGTTTTTT
TRBV18	TRBJ2-5	.	TRBD2	CASSPPSGQETQYF	TGTGCCAGCTCACCGCCTAGCGGCCAAGAGACCCAGTACTTC
TRBV6-1	TRBJ1-2	.	TRBD1	CASSTTGGGGYGYTF	TGTGCCAGCAGTACCACCGGAGGGGGCGGCTATGGCTACACCTTC
TRBV7-9	TRBJ1-6	.	TRBD1	CASSKGTVPFPPLHF	TGTGCCAGCAGTAAGGGGACAGTACCCTTCCCACCCCTCCACTTT
TRBV9	TRBJ1-2	few	.	CASSGGLNYGYTF	TGTGCCAGCAGCGGAGGGTTGAACTATGGCTACACCTTC
TRBV7-9	TRBJ2-7	few	.	CASSLVPGVPYEQYF	TGTGCCAGCAGCTTAGTCCCAGGGGTCCCCTACGAGCAGTACTTC
TRBV5-7	TRBJ2-6	.	.	CASSLRYSRANVLTF	TGTGCCAGCAGCCTAAGGTACAGTCGCGCCAACGTCCTGACTTTC
TRBV9	TRBJ1-5	few	TRBD1	CASSVKEGGTGGFSNQPQHF	TGTGCCAGCAGCGTAAAAGAGGGGGGGACAGGGGGCTTTAGCAATCAGCCCCAGCATTTT